This TCR beta chain was profiled in a study of cytomegalovirus exposure and HLA in healthy donors. Study-wide findings and caveats: It was likely that a cluster of highly shared sequence variants was a sequencing artifact. Reported performance of the classifier showed diagnosis of cytomegalovirus status with high specificity and sensitivity.

Germline CDR1 reads MNHNS; CDR2 reads SASEGT. The CDR3 has 11 residues. V lost 9 bases to trimming and J lost 2 bases, with 8 bases between them. Primers: 60 Vbeta forward and 13 Jbeta reverse. Libraries were prepared by immunoSEQ multiplex PCR; TCRdb keeps only in-frame clonotypes and omits some of them. This table has approximately 210,000 clones, approximately 79% appearing once. Worth noting for this clone: Its cognate antigen is unknown.

This TCR was recovered from a male donor in good health and CMV-seronegative. The chain employs TRBV6-1 and TRBJ2-7; D possibly corresponds to TRBD2 (5 bases). What was sequenced was PBMCs. This chain's CDR3 is CASKEAYEQYF. In DNA, the CDR3 is TGTGCCAGTAAGGAGGCCTACGAGCAGTACTTC.